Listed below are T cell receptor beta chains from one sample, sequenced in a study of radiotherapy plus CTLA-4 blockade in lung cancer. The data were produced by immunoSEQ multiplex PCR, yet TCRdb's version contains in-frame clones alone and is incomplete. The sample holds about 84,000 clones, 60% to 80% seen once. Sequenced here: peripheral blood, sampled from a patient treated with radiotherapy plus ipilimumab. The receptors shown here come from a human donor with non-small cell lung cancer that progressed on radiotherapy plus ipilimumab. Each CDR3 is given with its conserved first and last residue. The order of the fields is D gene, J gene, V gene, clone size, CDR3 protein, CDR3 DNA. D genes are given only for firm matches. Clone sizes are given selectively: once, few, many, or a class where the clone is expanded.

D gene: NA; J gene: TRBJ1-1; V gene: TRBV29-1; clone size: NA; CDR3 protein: CSVEEARLMNTEAFF; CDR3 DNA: TGCAGCGTTGAAGAGGCCAGACTGATGAACACTGAAGCTTTCTTT
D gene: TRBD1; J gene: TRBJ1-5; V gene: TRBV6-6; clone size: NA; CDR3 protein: CASSNLTGLSNQPQHF; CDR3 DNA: TGTGCCAGCAGTAACTTGACAGGGCTCAGCAATCAGCCCCAGCATTTT
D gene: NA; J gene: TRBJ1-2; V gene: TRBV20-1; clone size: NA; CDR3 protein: CSATVDYGYTF; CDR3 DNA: TGCAGCGCCACAGTGGACTATGGCTACACCTTC
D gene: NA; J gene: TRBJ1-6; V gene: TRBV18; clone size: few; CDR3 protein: CASSLTEREAPLHF; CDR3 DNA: TGTGCCAGCTCACTCACCGAGCGGGAGGCACCCCTCCACTTT
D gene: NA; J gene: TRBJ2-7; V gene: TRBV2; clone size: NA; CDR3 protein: CASTMDSGSYEQYF; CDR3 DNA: TGTGCCAGCACAATGGACAGTGGGTCCTACGAGCAGTACTTC
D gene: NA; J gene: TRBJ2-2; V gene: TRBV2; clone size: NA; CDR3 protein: CASLGTKNTGELFF; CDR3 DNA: TGTGCCAGTCTCGGGACGAAGAACACCGGGGAGCTGTTTTTT
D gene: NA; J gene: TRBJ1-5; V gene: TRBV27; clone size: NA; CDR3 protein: CASSLLGRENQPQHF; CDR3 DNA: TGTGCCAGCAGTTTATTAGGCAGAGAAAATCAGCCCCAGCATTTT
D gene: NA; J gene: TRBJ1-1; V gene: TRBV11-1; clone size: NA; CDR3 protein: CASSLVRVTEAFF; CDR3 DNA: TGTGCCAGCAGCTTAGTAAGGGTCACTGAAGCTTTCTTT
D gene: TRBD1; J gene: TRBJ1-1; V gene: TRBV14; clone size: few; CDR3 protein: CASSPDREDTEAFF; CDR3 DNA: TGTGCCAGCAGCCCGGACAGGGAGGACACTGAAGCTTTCTTT
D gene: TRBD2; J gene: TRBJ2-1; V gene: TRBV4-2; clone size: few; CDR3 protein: CASSQGTSYNEQFF; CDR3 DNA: TGTGCCAGCAGCCAGGGGACTAGCTACAATGAGCAGTTCTTC
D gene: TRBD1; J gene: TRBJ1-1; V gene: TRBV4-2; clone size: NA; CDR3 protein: CASSLQGAITEAFF; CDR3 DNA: TGTGCCAGCAGCTTACAGGGGGCGATCACTGAAGCTTTCTTT
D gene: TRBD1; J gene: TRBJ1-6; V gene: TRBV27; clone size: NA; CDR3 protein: CATRDRVSPLHF; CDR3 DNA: TGTGCCACCCGGGACAGAGTTTCACCCCTCCACTTT
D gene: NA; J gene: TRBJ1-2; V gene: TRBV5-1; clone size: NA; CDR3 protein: CASSLAGGGYGYTF; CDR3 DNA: TGCGCCAGCAGCTTGGCGGGCGGTGGCTATGGCTACACCTTC
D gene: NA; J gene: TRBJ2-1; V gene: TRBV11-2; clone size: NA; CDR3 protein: CASSPPPNWQQFF; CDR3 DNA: TGTGCCAGCAGCCCCCCCCCAAATTGGCAGCAGTTCTTC
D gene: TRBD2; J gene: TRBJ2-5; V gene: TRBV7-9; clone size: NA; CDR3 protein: CASSLGTSGLQETQYF; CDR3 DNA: TGTGCCAGCAGCCTCGGGACTAGCGGCCTCCAAGAGACCCAGTACTTC
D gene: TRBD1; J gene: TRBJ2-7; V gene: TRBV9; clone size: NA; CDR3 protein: CASSRDRDYEQYF; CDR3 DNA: TGTGCCAGCTCCCGGGACAGGGATTACGAGCAGTACTTC
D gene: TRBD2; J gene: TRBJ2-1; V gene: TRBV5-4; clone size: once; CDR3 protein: CASSLELAGDYNEQFF; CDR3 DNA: TGTGCCAGCAGCTTGGAACTAGCGGGGGACTACAATGAGCAGTTCTTC
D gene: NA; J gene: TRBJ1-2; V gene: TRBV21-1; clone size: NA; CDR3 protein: CASSKAGVYGYTF; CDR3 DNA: TGTGCCAGCAGCAAAGCAGGGGTCTATGGCTACACCTTC
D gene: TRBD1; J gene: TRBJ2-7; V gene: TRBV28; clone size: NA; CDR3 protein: CASSLNRGYEQYF; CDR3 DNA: TGTGCCAGCAGTTTAAACAGGGGCTACGAGCAGTACTTC
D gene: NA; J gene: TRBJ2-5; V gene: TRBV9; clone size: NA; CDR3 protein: CASSAFKDSQETQYF; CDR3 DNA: TGTGCCAGCAGCGCGTTCAAGGACTCTCAAGAGACCCAGTACTTC
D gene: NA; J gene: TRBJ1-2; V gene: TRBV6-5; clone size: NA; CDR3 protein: CASSSPGAGGYTF; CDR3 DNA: TGTGCCAGCAGTTCACCAGGGGCGGGAGGCTACACCTTC
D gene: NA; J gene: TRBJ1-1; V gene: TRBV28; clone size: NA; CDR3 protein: CASIGAGSTEAFF; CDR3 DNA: TGTGCCAGCATTGGGGCAGGGAGTACTGAAGCTTTCTTT